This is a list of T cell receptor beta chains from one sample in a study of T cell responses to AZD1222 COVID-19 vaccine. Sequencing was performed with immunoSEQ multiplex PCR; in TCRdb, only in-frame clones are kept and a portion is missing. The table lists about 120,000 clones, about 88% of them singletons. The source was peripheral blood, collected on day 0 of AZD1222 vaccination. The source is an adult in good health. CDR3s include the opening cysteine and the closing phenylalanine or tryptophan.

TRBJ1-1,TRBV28,CASRGTGGASTEAFF
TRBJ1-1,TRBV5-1,CASSLGAGQGHTEAFF
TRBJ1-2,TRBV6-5,CASTGGADYGYTF
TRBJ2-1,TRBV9,CASSVAGNPYNEQFF
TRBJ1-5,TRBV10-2,CASSGSLNQPQHF
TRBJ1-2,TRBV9,CASSVDSNYGYTF
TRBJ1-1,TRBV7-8,CASSLVVSGTEAFF
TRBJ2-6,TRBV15,CATSRRLSGANVLTF
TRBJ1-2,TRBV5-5,CASSRAGNYGYTF
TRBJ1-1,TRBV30,CAWKRRNTEAFF
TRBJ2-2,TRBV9,CASSKRSTAGELFF
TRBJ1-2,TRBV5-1,CASSNPQEANYGYTF
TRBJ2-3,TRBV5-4,CASSLAAGLTDTQYF
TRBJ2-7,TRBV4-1,CASSPTMHFSYEQYF
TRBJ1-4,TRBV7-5,CARSLVRPGGYLFSLATNEKLFF
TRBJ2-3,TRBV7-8,CASSYAPLGNKIDTQYF
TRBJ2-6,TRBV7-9,CASSLGQGRSGANVLTF
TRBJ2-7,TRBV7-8,CASSLGTGSYEQYF
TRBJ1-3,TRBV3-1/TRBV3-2,CASSQDMGEGNTIYF
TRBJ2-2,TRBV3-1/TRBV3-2,CASKEAGAITGELFF
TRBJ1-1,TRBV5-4,CASSRGQGDTEAFF
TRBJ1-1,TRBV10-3,CAIREGTENTEAFF
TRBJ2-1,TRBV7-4,CASSSAGTASNEQFF
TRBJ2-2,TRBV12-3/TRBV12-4,CASSATVTGELFF
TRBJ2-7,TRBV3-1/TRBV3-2,CASSQGVSEQYF
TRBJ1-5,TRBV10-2,CASRSVGQGQPQHF
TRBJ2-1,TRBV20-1,CSASPLAASYNEQFF
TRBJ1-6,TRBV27,CASSWGTVSPSPLHF
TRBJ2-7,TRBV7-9,CASSQGLARQYF
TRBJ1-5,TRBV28,CASRSHGGNQPQHF
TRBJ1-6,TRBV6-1,CASSDVWESRNSPLHF
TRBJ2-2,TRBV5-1,CASSLGQGGTGELFF
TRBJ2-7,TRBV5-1,CASSLAYEQYF
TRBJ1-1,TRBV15,CATSRDLANTEAFF
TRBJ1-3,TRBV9,CASSAMTGSGNTIYF
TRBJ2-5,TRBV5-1,CASSSPGVGMETQYF
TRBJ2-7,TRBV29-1,CSVTSDRYEQYF
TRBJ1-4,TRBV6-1,CASSEAAPFISTTNEKLFF
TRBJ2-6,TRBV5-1,CASSLTLSGANVLTF
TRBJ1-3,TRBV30,CAWSVAGSSGNTIYF
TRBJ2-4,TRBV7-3,CASSLIAGQGYIQYF
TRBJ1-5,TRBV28,CASSLVNQPQHF
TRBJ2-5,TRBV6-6,CASKARQETQYF
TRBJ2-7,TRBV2,CASSQGRAGSYEQYF